The entry that follows covers one TCR beta chain sequence. As yet, its antigen is unknown. The entry originates in a study of blood T cells in healthy people across ages. Whole-study results and caveats: Diversity of TCR beta per million T cells declined in a roughly linear way with age.

Together with a sample-barcoded 5' primer, a J-beta primer mix was included in a second PCR lasting roughly 6 to 12 cycles. TCRdb passed the 5' RACE reads through MiXCR, listing each CDR3 protein once. Seen here are some 1.5 million distinct CDR3 sequences, 28% observed once, and the top ten hold 7% to 9%. This CDR3 has 15 residues. Germline V gene sequence: CDR1 MNHEY, CDR2 SVGAGI. Sequenced: blood. The chain joins TRBV6-5 to TRBJ2-1, with D hard to call. The J call may be mistaken, given a closer DNA end match to TRBJ2-7. This receptor was identified in a woman aged 25 to 39 in good health. The CDR3 reads CASSTSSSSYNEQYF. The DNA for the CDR3 is TGTGCCAGCAGTACCTCTTCGAGCTCCTACAATGAGCAGTACTTC.